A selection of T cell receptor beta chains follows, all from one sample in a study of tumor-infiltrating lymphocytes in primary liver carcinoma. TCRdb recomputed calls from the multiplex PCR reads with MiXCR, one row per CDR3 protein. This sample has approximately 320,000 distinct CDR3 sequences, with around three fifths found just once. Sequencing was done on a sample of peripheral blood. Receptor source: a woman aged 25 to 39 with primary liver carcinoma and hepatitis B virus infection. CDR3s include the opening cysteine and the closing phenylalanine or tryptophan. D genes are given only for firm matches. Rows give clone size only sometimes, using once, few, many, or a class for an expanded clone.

CDR3 protein: CASSLSGSPSSYNEQFF
CDR3 DNA: TGTGCCAGCAGCTTGTCCGGGAGCCCCAGCTCCTACAATGAGCAGTTCTTC
V gene: TRBV7-8
D gene: -
clone size: few
J gene: TRBJ2-1

CDR3 protein: CASNSGGVGYGYTF
CDR3 DNA: TGTGCCAGCAACTCGGGAGGCGTCGGCTATGGCTACACCTTC
V gene: TRBV7-8
D gene: -
clone size: -
J gene: TRBJ1-2

CDR3 protein: CASGLVGVNTEAFF
CDR3 DNA: TGTGCCAGCGGCTTGGTAGGGGTGAACACTGAAGCTTTCTTT
V gene: TRBV5-6
D gene: -
clone size: -
J gene: TRBJ1-1

CDR3 protein: CASSLTDGINQPQHF
CDR3 DNA: TGTGCCAGCAGTTTGACGGACGGCATCAATCAGCCCCAGCATTTT
V gene: TRBV12-3/TRBV12-4
D gene: -
clone size: many
J gene: TRBJ1-5

CDR3 protein: CASSGSDIGELFF
CDR3 DNA: TGTGCCTCCTCTGGTTCAGACATCGGGGAGCTGTTTTTT
V gene: TRBV6-2/TRBV6-3
D gene: -
clone size: once
J gene: TRBJ2-2

CDR3 protein: CAISESRRRTDDNQPQHF
CDR3 DNA: TGTGCCATCAGTGAGTCGAGAAGAAGGACAGACGACAATCAGCCCCAGCATTTT
V gene: TRBV10-3
D gene: -
clone size: -
J gene: TRBJ1-5

CDR3 protein: CDIRYNRDRGQETQYF
CDR3 DNA: TGTGACATCAGATACAACCGGGACAGGGGGCAAGAGACCCAGTACTTC
V gene: TRBV10-3
D gene: TRBD1
clone size: -
J gene: TRBJ2-5

CDR3 protein: CASSIQGNRPQHF
CDR3 DNA: TGTGCCAGCAGCATCCAGGGGAATCGGCCCCAGCATTTT
V gene: TRBV6-2/TRBV6-3
D gene: -
clone size: -
J gene: TRBJ1-5

CDR3 protein: CASSSGNQPQHF
CDR3 DNA: TGTGCCAGCAGTTCAGGGAATCAGCCCCAGCATTTT
V gene: TRBV6-6
D gene: -
clone size: many
J gene: TRBJ1-5

CDR3 protein: CASGRTGTGGSPLHF
CDR3 DNA: TGTGCCAGCGGTCGCACCGGGACAGGGGGTTCACCCCTCCACTTT
V gene: TRBV12-3/TRBV12-4
D gene: TRBD1
clone size: few
J gene: TRBJ1-6

CDR3 protein: CSVTTGGLTDTQYF
CDR3 DNA: TGCAGCGTTACTACAGGGGGACTCACAGATACGCAGTATTTT
V gene: TRBV29-1
D gene: TRBD1
clone size: many
J gene: TRBJ2-3

CDR3 protein: CASNSRGNTLNTGELFF
CDR3 DNA: TGTGCCAGCAACTCGAGAGGGAACACATTAAACACCGGGGAGCTGTTTTTT
V gene: TRBV6-1
D gene: -
clone size: few
J gene: TRBJ2-2

CDR3 protein: CSVPPGHGLSDTQYF
CDR3 DNA: TGCAGCGTCCCCCCCGGACATGGATTATCTGATACGCAGTATTTT
V gene: TRBV29-1
D gene: -
clone size: many
J gene: TRBJ2-3

CDR3 protein: CASSPAENTEAFF
CDR3 DNA: TGTGCCAGCAGCCCCGCAGAGAACACTGAAGCTTTCTTT
V gene: TRBV14
D gene: -
clone size: -
J gene: TRBJ1-1

CDR3 protein: CASRRFLDASEQFF
CDR3 DNA: TGTGCCAGCAGGCGCTTCCTCGACGCCTCCGAGCAGTTCTTC
V gene: TRBV6-1
D gene: -
clone size: many
J gene: TRBJ2-1

CDR3 protein: CASSQEGKFHEQYF
CDR3 DNA: TGTGCCAGCAGCCAAGAAGGAAAGTTCCACGAGCAGTACTTC
V gene: TRBV4-2
D gene: -
clone size: many
J gene: TRBJ2-7

CDR3 protein: CASSQGLAGSQFF
CDR3 DNA: TGCGCCAGCAGCCAAGGGCTAGCGGGATCGCAGTTCTTC
V gene: TRBV4-1
D gene: TRBD2
clone size: -
J gene: TRBJ2-1

CDR3 protein: CASSHTVGAEQFF
CDR3 DNA: TGTGCCAGCAGCCACACAGTAGGGGCTGAGCAGTTCTTC
V gene: TRBV5-4
D gene: -
clone size: few
J gene: TRBJ2-1

CDR3 protein: CSGGPGPYNEQFF
CDR3 DNA: TGCAGCGGCGGACCGGGACCCTACAATGAGCAGTTCTTC
V gene: TRBV29-1
D gene: -
clone size: many
J gene: TRBJ2-1

CDR3 protein: CASSLDPRPSYEQYF
CDR3 DNA: TGTGCCAGCAGTTTGGATCCCCGGCCTTCCTACGAGCAGTACTTC
V gene: TRBV28
D gene: -
clone size: -
J gene: TRBJ2-7

CDR3 protein: CTSSPGTGFNEQYF
CDR3 DNA: TGCACCAGCAGTCCCGGGACAGGGTTCAACGAGCAGTACTTC
V gene: TRBV12-3/TRBV12-4
D gene: TRBD1
clone size: -
J gene: TRBJ2-7

CDR3 protein: CASSDETGTQEFF
CDR3 DNA: TGTGCCAGCAGTGACGAGACAGGGACCCAGGAGTTCTTC
V gene: TRBV6-5
D gene: TRBD1
clone size: -
J gene: TRBJ2-1

CDR3 protein: CTVEEESGFSYEQYF
CDR3 DNA: TGCACCGTTGAAGAGGAGTCAGGGTTCTCCTACGAGCAGTACTTC
V gene: TRBV29-1
D gene: -
clone size: once
J gene: TRBJ2-7

CDR3 protein: CATSDLRQGAYNEQFF
CDR3 DNA: TGTGCCACCAGTGATTTGCGGCAGGGCGCCTACAATGAGCAGTTCTTC
V gene: TRBV24-1
D gene: -
clone size: -
J gene: TRBJ2-1